This T cell receptor beta chain is drawn from a study of T cell responses to AZD1222 COVID-19 vaccine. General study points: In all cases, repertoires were sampled only after the peak T cell response. At 160-218 and 743-854, vaccine-associated CD4 TCRs were dominant, and they spanned spike.

Of note for this clone: The antigen is not known.

The length of the CDR3 is 15 residues. V was pared by 4 bases and J by 0 bases, with 13 bases between. Germline lookup yields CDR1 SGHAT and CDR2 FQNNGV. The protocol was immunoSEQ multiplex PCR, while the TCRdb copy is restricted to in-frame clones and leaves out a portion. Here the sample spans about 120,000 clones, roughly 90% being singletons. V usage is TRBV11-2 and J usage is TRBJ2-7; the D is unclear. This receptor was taken from an adult in good health. Sequenced here: peripheral blood, sampled on day 0 of AZD1222 vaccination. CDR3 protein: CASSWLRASSYEQYF. The CDR3 region has the DNA TGTGCCAGCAGCTGGTTAAGGGCGAGCTCCTACGAGCAGTACTTC.